The entry that follows covers one TCR beta chain sequence. As yet, its antigen is unknown. Repertoires were generated with immunoSEQ multiplex PCR, while TCRdb's copy carries only in-frame clones and drops some. The table includes about 120,000 clones, 90% detected once. The J segment lost 3 bases and the V segment lost 6 bases, leaving 10 bases of the junction unmatched. Germline values: CDR1 MNHEY, CDR2 SMNVEV (reference sequence). The CDR3 loop spans 15 amino acids. These data come from a study of graft-versus-host responses after intestinal transplantation. The chain is built from TRBV27 and TRBJ2-7, with 8 bases matching TRBD1. The source of this sequence is a human donor who received an intestinal transplant. The source was unstimulated CD4+ T cells sorted from spleen or lymph node cells, collected before intestinal transplant. DNA for the CDR3: TGTGCCAGCAGGTTCCGCCAGACAGGGGTCTACGAGCAGTACTTC. Its protein product is CASRFRQTGVYEQYF.